This T cell receptor beta chain was observed in a study of blood T cell repertoires in COVID-19. Study-level background: Whether acute or convalescent, the COVID-19 samples came from the United States, Italy and Spain. PBMCs, B-cell-depleted T cells, or T cells provided the cDNA or gDNA that made up the material.

Assay: immunoSEQ multiplex PCR; the TCRdb copy retains only in-frame clones and omits some. The data show 200,000 or so clones, around 86% seen once. Germline CDR1 reads KGHDR; CDR2 reads SFDVKD. This CDR3 comprises 15 residues. V lost 9 bases, J lost 1 base, and 17 bases lay in between. This clone has just one count. What was sequenced was peripheral blood. The receptor's source is a human donor in a cohort sampled during active COVID-19. The rearrangement links TRBV24-1 to TRBJ2-5; the D gene is possibly TRBD2 (7 bases). For the CDR3, the DNA is TGTGCCACCTCCTTTGGGGGGGCTGTCCAAGAGACCCAGTACTTC. Protein: CATSFGGAVQETQYF.